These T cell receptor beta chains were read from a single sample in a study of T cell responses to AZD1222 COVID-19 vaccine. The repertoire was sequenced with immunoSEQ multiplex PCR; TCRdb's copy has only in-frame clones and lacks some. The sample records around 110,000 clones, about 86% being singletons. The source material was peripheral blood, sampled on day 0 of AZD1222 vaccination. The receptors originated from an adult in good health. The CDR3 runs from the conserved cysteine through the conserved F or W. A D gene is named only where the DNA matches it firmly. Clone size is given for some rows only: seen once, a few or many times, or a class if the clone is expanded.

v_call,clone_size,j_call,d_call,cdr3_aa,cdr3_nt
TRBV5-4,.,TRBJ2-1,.,CASSLDPDSYNEQFF,TGTGCCAGCAGCTTGGACCCGGACAGTTACAATGAGCAGTTCTTC
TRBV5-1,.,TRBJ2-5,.,CASSLQASKETQYF,TGCGCCAGCAGCTTGCAGGCGAGCAAGGAGACCCAGTACTTC
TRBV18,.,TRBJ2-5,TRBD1,CASSPTGKETQYF,TGTGCCAGCTCACCGACAGGGAAAGAGACCCAGTACTTC
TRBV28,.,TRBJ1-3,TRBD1,CASSSGTGPGNTIYF,TGTGCCAGCAGTTCGGGGACAGGGCCTGGAAACACCATATATTTT
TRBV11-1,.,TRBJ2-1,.,CASSVGTASHSGKQFF,TGTGCCAGCAGCGTGGGCACGGCTAGCCATAGTGGTAAGCAGTTCTTC
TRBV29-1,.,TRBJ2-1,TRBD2,CSVAVPSGRAITYNEQFF,TGCAGCGTCGCCGTTCCTAGCGGGAGGGCTATTACCTACAATGAGCAGTTCTTC
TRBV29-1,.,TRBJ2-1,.,CSLRGGRIGYNEQFF,TGCAGCCTCAGAGGGGGGAGGATAGGGTACAATGAGCAGTTCTTC
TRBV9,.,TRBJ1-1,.,CASSVGGSMNTEAFF,TGTGCCAGCAGCGTAGGCGGGTCGATGAACACTGAAGCTTTCTTT
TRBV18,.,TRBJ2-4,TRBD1,CASSRTGGKYF,TGTGCCAGCTCACGGACAGGGGGGAAGTACTTC
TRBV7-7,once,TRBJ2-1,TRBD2,CASSLVAGVTSEQFF,TGTGCCAGCAGCTTAGTGGCGGGAGTTACGAGTGAGCAGTTCTTC
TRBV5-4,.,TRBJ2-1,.,CASSFGATQIYHEQFF,TGTGCCAGCAGCTTCGGCGCGACCCAGATTTACCATGAGCAGTTCTTC
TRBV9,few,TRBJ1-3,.,CASSPGQRFSGNTIYF,TGTGCCAGCAGCCCAGGACAGCGATTCTCTGGAAACACCATATATTTT
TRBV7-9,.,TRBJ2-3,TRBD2,CASSFTSGGADTQYF,TGTGCCAGCAGCTTTACTAGCGGGGGGGCGGATACGCAGTATTTT
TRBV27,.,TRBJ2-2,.,CASSFAARAGELFF,TGTGCCAGCAGTTTTGCGGCGAGGGCCGGGGAGCTGTTTTTT
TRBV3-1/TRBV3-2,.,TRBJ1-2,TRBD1,CASSQDWTGRLIGYTF,TGTGCCAGCAGCCAAGATTGGACAGGGCGGTTGATCGGCTACACCTTC
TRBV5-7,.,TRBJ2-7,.,CASSRNTGRDSYEQYF,TGTGCCAGCAGCCGTAACACAGGGCGGGACTCCTACGAGCAGTACTTC
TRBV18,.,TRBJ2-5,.,CASSPTLGREETQYF,TGTGCCAGCTCACCTACCCTCGGTAGAGAAGAGACCCAGTACTTC
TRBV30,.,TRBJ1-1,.,CAWDRGGGSAEAFF,TGTGCCTGGGACCGAGGCGGGGGTTCTGCTGAAGCTTTCTTT
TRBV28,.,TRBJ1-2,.,CASSLSSGVGYTF,TGTGCCAGCAGTTTGTCCTCGGGGGTCGGCTACACCTTC
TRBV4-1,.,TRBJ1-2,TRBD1,CASSQPDRLEGGYTF,TGCGCCAGCAGCCAACCGGACAGGCTGGAGGGAGGCTACACCTTC
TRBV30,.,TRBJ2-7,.,CAWGIKHTGTGEQYF,TGTGCCTGGGGAATCAAACATACAGGTACCGGCGAGCAGTACTTC
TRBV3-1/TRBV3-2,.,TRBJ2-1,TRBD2,CASSQDSGAYNEQFF,TGTGCCAGCAGCCAAGACAGCGGGGCCTACAATGAGCAGTTCTTC
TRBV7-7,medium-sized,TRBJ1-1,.,CASSFGEGTEAFF,TGTGCCAGCAGCTTCGGGGAGGGCACTGAAGCTTTCTTT
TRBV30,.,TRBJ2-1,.,CAWSVVSLGEQFF,TGTGCCTGGAGTGTCGTCTCCTTGGGTGAGCAGTTCTTC
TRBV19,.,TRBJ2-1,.,CASSQDTYNEQFF,TGTGCCAGTAGTCAGGATACCTACAATGAGCAGTTCTTC
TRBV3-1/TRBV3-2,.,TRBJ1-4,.,CASSRRDVNEKLFF,TGTGCCAGCAGCCGCCGGGACGTTAATGAAAAACTGTTTTTT
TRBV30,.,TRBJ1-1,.,CAWSVPAGRGRTEAFF,TGTGCCTGGAGTGTACCAGCGGGGAGGGGTCGAACTGAAGCTTTCTTT
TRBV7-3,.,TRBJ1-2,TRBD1,CASSRTGVNYGYTF,TGTGCCAGCAGCCGGACAGGAGTTAACTATGGCTACACCTTC
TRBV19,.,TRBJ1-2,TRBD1,CASSTDRGIYGYTF,TGTGCCAGTAGCACGGACAGGGGGATCTATGGCTACACCTTC
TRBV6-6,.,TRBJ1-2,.,CASSFTGLNYGYTF,TGTGCCAGCAGTTTTACAGGTCTTAACTATGGCTACACCTTC
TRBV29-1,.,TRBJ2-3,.,CSGIADSSTDTQYF,TGCAGCGGGATAGCGGATTCTAGCACAGATACGCAGTATTTT
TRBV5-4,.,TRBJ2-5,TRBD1,CASSTDRGLETQYF,TGTGCCAGCAGCACGGACAGGGGGCTCGAGACCCAGTACTTC
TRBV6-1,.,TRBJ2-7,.,CASSEIMEYEQYF,TGTGCCAGCAGTGAAATCATGGAGTACGAGCAGTACTTC
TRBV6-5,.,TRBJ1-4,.,CASSYGGPGEKLFF,TGTGCCAGCAGTTACGGGGGGCCGGGTGAAAAACTGTTTTTT
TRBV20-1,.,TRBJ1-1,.,CSATGGTEAFF,TGCAGTGCTACGGGGGGCACTGAAGCTTTCTTT
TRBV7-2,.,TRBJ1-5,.,CASSVGRTQYSNQPQHF,TGTGCCAGCAGCGTGGGACGGACCCAGTATAGCAATCAGCCCCAGCATTTT
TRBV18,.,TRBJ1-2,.,CASSPPQGANYGYTF,TGTGCCAGCTCACCACCGCAGGGAGCTAACTATGGCTACACCTTC
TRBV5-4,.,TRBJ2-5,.,CASTWDGGRGETQYF,TGTGCCAGCACCTGGGACGGGGGGCGGGGAGAGACCCAGTACTTC
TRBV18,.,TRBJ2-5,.,CASSPVYQETQYF,TGTGCCAGCTCACCGGTGTACCAAGAGACCCAGTACTTC
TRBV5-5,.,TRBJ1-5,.,CASSSGPRDQPQHF,TGTGCCAGCAGCTCGGGACCAAGGGATCAGCCCCAGCATTTT
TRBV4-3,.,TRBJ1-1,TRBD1,CASSQEWRQGSTEAFF,TGCGCCAGCAGCCAAGAATGGAGACAGGGGAGCACTGAAGCTTTCTTT
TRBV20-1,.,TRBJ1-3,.,CSAPYGNTIYF,TGCAGTGCTCCTTATGGAAACACCATATATTTT
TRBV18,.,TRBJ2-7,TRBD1,CASSPPGQIYEQYF,TGTGCCAGCTCACCACCGGGACAGATATACGAGCAGTACTTC
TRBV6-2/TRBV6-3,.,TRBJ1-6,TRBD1,CASSRTGVLNSPLHF,TGTGCCAGCAGTAGGACAGGGGTGCTAAATTCACCCCTCCACTTT
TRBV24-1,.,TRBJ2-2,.,CATGGNTGELFF,TGTGCCACGGGGGGTAACACCGGGGAGCTGTTTTTT
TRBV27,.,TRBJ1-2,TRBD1,CASSLRQGVNDYGYTF,TGTGCCAGCAGTTTGCGACAGGGGGTAAACGACTATGGCTACACCTTC
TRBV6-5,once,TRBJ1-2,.,CASSSRGASYGYTF,TGTGCCAGCAGTAGCCGTGGAGCTTCCTATGGCTACACCTTC
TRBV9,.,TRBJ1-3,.,CASSPTGSGNTIYF,TGTGCCAGCAGCCCTACAGGGTCTGGAAACACCATATATTTT
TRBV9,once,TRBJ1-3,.,CASSVGNSGNTIYF,TGTGCCAGCAGCGTAGGGAACTCTGGAAACACCATATATTTT
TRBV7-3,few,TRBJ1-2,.,CASSLTRQFQGSNYGYTF,TGTGCCAGCAGCTTAACGAGACAATTTCAAGGATCTAACTATGGCTACACCTTC
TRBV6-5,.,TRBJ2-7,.,CASKGDPYEQYF,TGTGCCAGCAAAGGGGATCCCTACGAGCAGTACTTC
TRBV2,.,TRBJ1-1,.,CASSEEGVTEAFF,TGTGCCAGCAGTGAAGAGGGGGTAACTGAAGCTTTCTTT
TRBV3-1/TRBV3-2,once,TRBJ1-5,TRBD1,CASSQGVGTGTRNQPQHF,TGTGCCAGCAGCCAAGGGGTAGGGACAGGGACAAGGAATCAGCCCCAGCATTTT
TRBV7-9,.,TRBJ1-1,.,CASRDSLNTEAFF,TGTGCCAGCAGGGACAGTTTGAACACTGAAGCTTTCTTT
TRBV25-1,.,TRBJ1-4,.,CASSGPTGSGVLNEKLFF,TGTGCCAGCAGTGGACCGACAGGCTCTGGCGTCCTTAATGAAAAACTGTTTTTT